This TCR beta chain was profiled in a study of T cells in Graves' hyperthyroidism and ophthalmopathy. Using RNA transcripts as the source, TCR beta CDR3 regions were amplified. With the HTBI primer set, the TCR CDR3 went through a first round of RT-PCR. TCRdb re-called the multiplex PCR reads with MiXCR, one entry per CDR3 protein. The table lists 500,000 to 600,000 distinct CDR3 sequences, about 45% of them singletons. Study-wide findings and caveats: Before onset, ophthalmopathy was predicted by the model a median about six months earlier. Ophthalmopathy was separated from stable hyperthyroidism by a 13 V-J model. Most thyroid-expanded clonotypes above 0.001 were also found in blood.

Points on this clonotype: What it binds is unknown.

The specimen was peripheral blood or thyroid tissue (not recorded which). The receptor was derived from an adult woman with Graves' disease, either hyperthyroidism or ophthalmopathy (not recorded which).

In DNA form, the CDR3 reads TGTGCCAGCAGCTTTGAGATGAGGGGCTACACCTTC. Translating it yields CASSFEMRGYTF. The chain joins TRBV7-9 to TRBJ1-2, with D unclear. The V end was cut by 3 bases, the J end by 8 bases, with 10 bases between. The CDR3 sequence is 12 residues long. Germline-derived CDR1 and CDR2 are SEHNR and FQNEAQ (reference sequence).